One and the same sample provided the 15 T cell receptor beta chains below, sequenced in a study of lymphopenia after photon versus proton radiotherapy. Assay used: immunoSEQ multiplex PCR; TCRdb lists only in-frame clones, some missing. The table has around 24,000 clones, 80% to 85% seen once. The material sequenced was peripheral blood, taken from a patient treated with photon-based radiotherapy. The receptors were sampled from a woman aged 50 to 60 with pancreatic cancer.

The CDR3: CASSTVSNTGELFF. The CDR3 DNA reads as TGTGCCAGCAGTACGGTATCGAACACCGGGGAGCTGTTTTTT. V usage is TRBV7-9 and J usage is TRBJ2-2, with D unclear. The germline V gene encodes CDR1 SEHNR and CDR2 FQNEAQ (reference sequence). The V and J ends lost 6 bases and 0 bases respectively, with 8 bases between them. The CDR3 length is 14 residues.

The chain carries TRBV4-1 and TRBJ2-2; D may be TRBD1 or TRBD2 (5 bases each). V lost 0 bases and J 7 bases, leaving 12 bases between the germline ends. The CDR3 has 15 residues. Germline-derived CDR1 and CDR2 are MGHRA and YSYEKL. The CDR3 loop is CASSQDGGRVGELFF. Here the CDR3 DNA reads TGCGCCAGCAGCCAAGATGGGGGACGGGTCGGGGAGCTGTTTTTT.

The chain couples TRBV4-2 to TRBJ2-7; TRBD2 agrees at 12 bases. The junction had 5 bases not matched to a gene; V was cut back by 0 bases and J by 5 bases. The CDR3 extends over 16 amino acids. Germline V gene lookup returns CDR1 LGHNA and CDR2 YNFKEQ. The DNA of the CDR3 is TGTGCCAGCAGCCAAGACCTAGCGGGAGGGCCTAACGAGCAGTACTTC. It codes for CASSQDLAGGPNEQYF.

The rearrangement joins TRBV29-1 to TRBJ2-7; TRBD2 is a possible D gene (6 bases). CDR3 length: 14 amino acids. V lost 2 bases and J lost 2, with 13 bases in between. In germline, CDR1 is SQVTM, CDR2 ANQGSEA. CDR3 in amino acids: CSVESGSGAYEQYF. Here the CDR3 DNA reads TGCAGCGTTGAATCAGGGTCGGGAGCCTACGAGCAGTACTTC.

The chain has TRBV28 and TRBJ2-1; TRBD1 or TRBD2 may be the D gene (6 bases each). The germline V gene encodes CDR1 MDHEN and CDR2 SYDVKM. V lost 2 bases and J 9 bases, leaving 8 bases between the germline ends. This CDR3 has 12 residues. CDR3 in amino acids: CASSLGGPEQFF. In DNA form, the CDR3 reads TGTGCCAGCAGTTTAGGGGGGCCTGAGCAGTTCTTC.

The chain joins TRBV7-2 to TRBJ1-4, with 11 positions matching TRBD1. The CDR3 totals 15 residues. CDR1 and CDR2 (germline): SGHTA, FQGNSA. J was trimmed by 11 bases and V by 5 bases; bases with no gene match: 10. The CDR3 protein is CASSPGTGQGEKLFF. The CDR3 coding sequence is TGTGCCAGCAGCCCTGGGACGGGACAGGGGGAGAAACTGTTTTTT.

This sequence joins TRBV7-8 and TRBJ2-1; 8 bases align to TRBD2. Germline assignment: CDR1 SGHVS and CDR2 FQNEAQ. There are 13 residues in the CDR3. Germline trimming cut 7 bases from V and 6 bases from J; bases unmatched to any gene: 5. CDR3 nucleotides: TGTGCCAGCAACGACGGGAGGGGCAATGAGCAGTTCTTC. Translation gives CASNDGRGNEQFF.

This chain connects TRBV11-2 to TRBJ2-3; 12 nucleotides align to TRBD2. Germline V lookup: CDR1 SGHAT, CDR2 FQNNGV. The CDR3 totals 16 residues. Germline trimming cut 3 bases from V and 6 bases from J; bases unmatched to any gene: 7. Here the CDR3 reads CASSFSPSGREDTQYF. In nucleotides, the CDR3 is TGTGCCAGCAGCTTCAGTCCTAGCGGGAGGGAGGATACGCAGTATTTT.

V usage is TRBV27 and J usage is TRBJ2-7; 7 nucleotides line up with TRBD2. Germline CDR1 MNHEY, CDR2 SMNVEV (reference sequence). The ends lost 0 bases at V and 2 bases at J; junction bases unmatched: 4. The CDR3 is made up of 15 amino acids. The CDR3 sequence is CASSLSASGPYEQYF. The CDR3 nucleotides are TGTGCCAGCAGTTTATCCGCTAGCGGACCCTACGAGCAGTACTTC.

The chain has TRBV27 and TRBJ2-1, with TRBD2 as a possible D gene (6 bases). Germline lookup yields CDR1 MNHEY and CDR2 SMNVEV (reference sequence). CDR3 length equals 16 residues. Between the trimmed V and J ends, which lost 5 bases and 0 bases, there was a span of 14 bases. The CDR3 bases are TGTGCCAGCAGTAGAACGGGACTCCCCTCCTACAATGAGCAGTTCTTC. Residues: CASSRTGLPSYNEQFF.

The chain uses TRBV15 and TRBJ2-1; the D is unclear. The CDR3 extends over 13 amino acids. The germline CDR1 and CDR2 sequences are LNHNV and YYDKDF (reference sequence). V was clipped by 5 bases and J by 0 bases, with 5 bases between them. The CDR3, as DNA: TGTGCCACCAGCTTAGGCTCCTACAATGAGCAGTTCTTC. This codes for CATSLGSYNEQFF.

The chain joins TRBV30 to TRBJ2-7; D perhaps matches TRBD1 (6 bases). Trimming took 5 bases from V and 3 from J, leaving 14 bases between them. This CDR3 comprises 13 residues. Germline assignment: CDR1 GTSNPN and CDR2 SVGIG (reference sequence). CDR3 protein: CAWSGHVDYEQYF. The CDR3 coding sequence is TGTGCCTGGTCGGGACATGTGGACTACGAGCAGTACTTC.

This chain connects TRBV7-2 to TRBJ1-1; 7 nucleotides align to TRBD1. In germline, CDR1 is SGHTA, CDR2 FQGNSA. The J segment lost 8 bases and the V segment lost 4 bases, leaving 4 bases of the junction unmatched. This CDR3 is 12 amino acids long. CDR3 DNA sequence: TGTGCCAGCAGCTCCGACAGGGTCGAAGCTTTCTTT. It encodes CASSSDRVEAFF. The whole variable domain, filled in from reference TRBV7-2 and TRBJ1-1, reads GAGVSQSPSNKVTEKGKDVELRCDPISGHTALYWYRQSLGQGLEFLIYFQGNSAPDKSGLPSDRFSAERTGGSVSTLTIQRTQQEDSAVYLCASSSDRVEAFFGQGTRLTVV.

This chain connects TRBV5-1 to TRBJ2-5; TRBD1 aligns across 7 bases. The V gene end was trimmed by 5 bases and the J gene end by 1 base; junction bases not matched to a gene: 5. The V gene's germline CDR1 is SGHRS and CDR2 YFSETQ. The CDR3 runs 14 residues. In DNA form, the CDR3 reads TGCGCCAGCAGGGTACGACAGGGCCAAGAGACCCAGTACTTC. Its protein is CASRVRQGQETQYF.

This clone was recorded once. V gene TRBV11-2 combines with J gene TRBJ2-1; TRBD2 aligns across 7 bases. The CDR3 is 15 residues long. Germline CDR1 and CDR2: SGHAT and FQNNGV. The V and J ends lost 1 base and 9 bases, in that order; junction bases with no gene match: 9. The CDR3 loop reads CASSLGGHTGGEQFF. CDR3 nucleotides: TGTGCCAGCAGCTTAGGCGGGCACACGGGGGGTGAGCAGTTCTTC.